This T cell receptor (beta chain) was retrieved from a study of regulatory T cells in long-lasting Graves disease (dated by TCRdb to about 2021). Context from the whole study: Patients with newly diagnosed Graves' disease had been on antithyroid drugs for under 3 months. Patients with persistent Graves' disease were compared with patients with newly diagnosed Graves' disease using TCR sequencing and RNA sequencing of peripheral blood. The study was conducted in China and was registered as a clinical trial. A total of some 33 samples were covered by TCR sequencing, comprising around 13 persistent and around 20 newly diagnosed Graves' disease patients. Beyond this particular receptor, the publication reports: The authors noted that the small sample size was a limitation that may lower accuracy. Persistent patients shared more public clonotypes among themselves (around 2,500) than newly diagnosed patients did (about 970). Preferential use of TRBV28, TRBJ1-2 and TRBJ2-5 was observed in persistent disease, whereas TRBV20-1 and TRBJ2-1 were favored in newly diagnosed disease. Sequencing and analysis were limited to the TCR beta chain. Lower TCR Shannon entropy and fewer highly expanded clones were observed in persistent Graves' disease patients than in newly diagnosed patients, which suggested clonal expansion. Peripheral blood alone was examined, since thyroid tissue, which constituted the primary lesion, could not be accessed.

What this sample's time point label stands for: newly diagnosed GD, antithyroid drugs for less than 3 months. For both TCR sequencing and RNA sequencing, RNA was extracted from PBMCs using TRIzol. Graves' disease was diagnosed according to American Thyroid Association guidelines. Patients for the study were recruited at an endocrinology department in Xi'an, China. From each patient, 7.5 to 10 milliliters of peripheral blood was collected into an EDTA anticoagulant tube. Ficoll Paque Plus density gradient separation was used to isolate PBMCs, and no additional T cell sorting was done. An Agilent 2100 Bioanalyzer and agarose gel were used to assess RNA quality, and a NanoDrop 2000 was used to measure RNA concentration. As concerns this clonotype: This clone's antigen is unknown. Just one base apart from a much larger clone, this may be a read error. Without the conserved terminal phenylalanine or tryptophan, this CDR3 likely stems from a read error.

The library relied on multiplex PCR. The run used an Illumina HiSeq 4000. To build TCR beta libraries, CDR3 regions were amplified by Arm-PCR using iRepertoire HTBI primers. Gel purification was performed on PCR products prior to sequencing. The source study handled its data this way. Gene usage analysis of CDR3 amino acid clonotypes used the 62 TRBV and fewer than 15 TRBJ segments found across samples. Filtered high-quality paired reads were merged into contigs using COPE and FqMerger. BLAST was used to align contigs to IMGT TRBV, TRBD and TRBJ reference genes, and CDR3 was defined according to IMGT. Clonotypes above 0.1% frequency were classified as highly expanded clones. Shannon entropy served as the measure of repertoire diversity, while the Gini coefficient captured V-J evenness. Public clonotypes were defined as clonotypes shared by more than one individual. The public reads were reanalyzed by TCRdb: fastp trimming at Q25, MiXCR alignment, in-frame beta chains only. Identical CDR3 protein sequences are pooled into one entry, listed with their most common genes and DNA. The V and J calls shown here were made by TCRdb, not taken from the authors' results. In this sample the table shows over 400,000 distinct CDR3 sequences, 12% to 15% of which occur a single time. Approximately 15% of the sample is held by the ten biggest clonotypes.

CDR1 and CDR2 (SNHLY, FYNNEI) derive from the germline V gene. Trimming removed 6 bases from V and 6 bases from J, leaving 12 bases between the germline ends. The CDR3 sequence runs 12 residues, both termini included. Only the CDR3 part of the read is kept: 36 bases, read in frame from the first base. The sample also formed part of further work on T cells in Graves' hyperthyroidism and ophthalmopathy. The second study also describes: A patient counted as having stable Graves' hyperthyroidism if no progression to ophthalmopathy occurred over 18 months of follow-up. Hyperthyroidism patients were aged 18 to 65 years and newly diagnosed, with disease duration of less than 2 months. Any patient with an uncontrolled infection, another autoimmune disease, pregnancy or lactation was excluded. Diagnoses were based on clinical symptoms, serum thyroxine and TRAb, thyroid ultrasound and orbital computed tomography. A first-round RT-PCR of the TCR CDR3 used the HTBI primer set with the Qiagen OneStep RT-PCR kit. Blood samples also contained most of the expanded thyroid clonotypes (frequency above 0.001), which suggests that blood repertoires may reflect thyroid immune responses. In cross-validation, a model built on a 13 V-J signature told ophthalmopathy apart from stable hyperthyroidism with under 90% sensitivity and about 81% specificity, and in testing the same model reached 80%/75%. In validation, progression to ophthalmopathy was predicted by the model with 70.59% sensitivity and 72.22% specificity, a median of approximately 6.5 months before onset. TCR V-J signatures able to tell the groups apart were searched for in a discovery cohort of 90 to 100 patients, of whom fewer than 45 had Graves' ophthalmopathy and around 57 had stable Graves' hyperthyroidism. An independent validation cohort of around 20 hyperthyroidism patients and roughly 16 patients who later progressed to ophthalmopathy tested prospective prediction of ophthalmopathy. The approximately 100 discovery patients were randomly split 7:3 into training and test sets. In over five Graves' hyperthyroidism patients, the study also compared T-cell repertoires from thyroid tissue with T-cell repertoires from blood. Following sampling, methimazole starting at 30 mg daily was given to hyperthyroidism patients, and high-dose intravenous methylprednisolone was given to ophthalmopathy patients. A second multiplex PCR round built the libraries, followed by size selection and purification. Sequencing of the libraries was done on an Illumina HiSeq2000 using paired-end 100 bp reads. SOAPnuke was used to process the raw data, throwing out any read that contained adapters or uncalled bases, had a mean Phred below 15, or lacked an exact constant-primer or identifier match. High-quality paired reads were merged using COPE v1.2.5, and each unique nucleotide sequence was defined as a clonotype. MiTCR v1.1 was used to align clonotypes to the IMGT TRBV, TRBD and TRBJ reference segments. Analysis was restricted to V-J combinations with a frequency above 0.0001, which covered approximately 99% of repertoires. A TCS score was defined as the ratio of F50 (clonal expansion) to E x V (chaos), with BLOSUM62-based TCRdist applied between CDR3 peptides within each V-J. Welch's t-statistics and random forest reduced 500 to 650 V-J features to 13, which were used in a naive Bayes classifier (R e1071). Sample size was not statistically predetermined, and investigators were not blinded to group allocation. According to the paper, TCR Vbeta CDR3 sequencing was carried out on approximately 140 peripheral blood samples, which came from approximately 43 ophthalmopathy, 80 or so hyperthyroidism and about 17 progressor patients.

This TCR was recovered from a woman in her forties or fifties with Graves disease. Donor details come from another sample of the same person, matched by shared clones. The rearranged chain carries TRBV2 and TRBJ2-7, with the D call perhaps TRBD1 or TRBD2, as 5 bases match in each case. The input for sequencing was peripheral blood mononuclear cells (PBMCs), taken at new diagnosis, from a patient treated with antithyroid drugs. The DNA is TGTGCCAGCAGGCCGCAGGGACCCGAGCAGTACCTC. Translated, this gives CASRPQGPEQYL.